These 11 T cell receptor beta chains were all obtained from the same sample, sequenced in a study of blood T cell repertoires in COVID-19. The data were produced by immunoSEQ multiplex PCR, yet TCRdb's version contains in-frame clones alone and is incomplete. This table holds tens of thousands of clones, 87% found once. The material sequenced was peripheral blood. The receptors shown here come from a man in his sixties with active COVID-19.

The chain is built from TRBV5-1 and TRBJ2-2, with D unclear. The ends were cut back, 0 bases at V and 3 bases at J, with 6 bases in the middle. The germline gives CDR1 SGHRS, CDR2 YFSETQ. This CDR3 comprises 14 residues. The CDR3 DNA reads as TGCGCCAGCAGCTTGGATTCTTACACCGGGGAGCTGTTTTTT. This encodes CASSLDSYTGELFF. The full variable domain, completed using reference TRBV5-1 and TRBJ2-2, is KAGVTQTPRYLIKTRGQQVTLSCSPISGHRSVSWYQQTPGQGLQFLFEYFSETQRNKGNFPGRFSGRQFSNSRSEMNVSTLELGDSALYLCASSLDSYTGELFFGEGSRLTVL.

The rearrangement links TRBV19 to TRBJ1-6, with a possible D match to TRBD1 (5 bases). The CDR3 runs 14 residues. V lost 2 bases and J 9 bases, leaving 11 bases between the germline ends. Germline V gives CDR1 LNHDA, CDR2 SQIVND (reference sequence). CDR3 residues: CASSIMPGGSPLHF. The CDR3 DNA is TGTGCCAGTAGTATAATGCCCGGGGGTTCACCCCTCCACTTT.

This clone was found once. One end of the junction is discordant with germline, which a read error may explain. Other DNA sequences from this sample encode an identical CDR3 as well. The V and J genes are TRBV11-1 and TRBJ1-1; D may be TRBD1 (6 bases). The CDR3 covers 15 residues. Germline assignment: CDR1 SGHAT and CDR2 FQDESV (reference sequence). The CDR3 DNA reads as TGCGCCAGCAGCTTAAAGTTACAGGGTGGCACTGAAGCTTTCTTT. Its translation is CASSLKLQGGTEAFF.

The chain couples TRBV19 to TRBJ2-5; 7 bases align to TRBD1. V lost 5 bases, J lost 1 base, and 4 bases stayed unmatched. Germline-derived CDR1 and CDR2 are LNHDA and SQIVND (reference sequence). The CDR3 length is 14 residues. The CDR3 loop is CASSGRDSQETQYF. CDR3 DNA sequence: TGTGCCAGTAGTGGACGGGACAGCCAAGAGACCCAGTACTTC.

V is TRBV6-5 and J is TRBJ1-5; 7 bases fit TRBD1. Germline lookup yields CDR1 MNHEY and CDR2 SVGAGI. The CDR3 is made up of 15 amino acids. The V segment lost 7 bases and the J segment 5 bases; nucleotides outside the gene matches: 11. The CDR3 DNA follows: TGTGCCAGCAACCCGGGACAGAGAGAATATCAGCCCCAGCATTTT. Its protein is CASNPGQREYQPQHF.

This clone was detected once. This rearrangement joins TRBV10-3 to TRBJ2-1; 9 bases fit TRBD2. The CDR3 runs to 14 residues. The J segment lost 4 bases and the V segment lost 7 bases, leaving 5 bases of the junction unmatched. Germline V gene data show CDR1 as ENHRY and CDR2 as SYGVKD. Here the CDR3 DNA reads TGTGCCATCACCGATCTAGCGGGGTACAATGAGCAGTTCTTC. Amino acid sequence: CAITDLAGYNEQFF.

This clone has only one observation. The J gene is TRBJ1-6, the V gene TRBV6-5; possible D gene TRBD1, 5 bases. CDR3 length: 13 amino acids. Trimming took 2 bases from V and 11 from J, leaving 10 bases between them. The germline gives CDR1 MNHEY, CDR2 SVGAGI. The chain's CDR3 is CASSYQGTAPLHF. The CDR3 DNA sequence: TGTGCCAGCAGTTACCAGGGTACGGCACCCCTCCACTTT.

The V call is TRBV10-3, the J call TRBJ2-5; 11 bases match TRBD2. V lost 6 bases, J lost 0 bases, and 3 bases stayed unmatched. Per the germline V gene, CDR1 is ENHRY and CDR2 is SYGVKD. This CDR3 comprises 15 residues. The CDR3 coding sequence is TGTGCCATCAGGGCTAGCGGGGGGTACCAAGAGACCCAGTACTTC. Protein sequence: CAIRASGGYQETQYF.

J is TRBJ2-5 and V is TRBV5-6, with 9 bases fitting TRBD2. This CDR3 is built from 15 residues. Germline V gene sequence: CDR1 SGHDT, CDR2 YYEEEE. Trimming took 4 bases from V and 4 from J; bases not matched to a gene: 8. CDR3 residues: CASSQAGGGSETQYF. The CDR3 coding sequence is TGTGCCAGCAGCCAAGCGGGGGGCGGGTCAGAGACCCAGTACTTC.

This clone was recorded only once. The gene calls are TRBV7-6 and TRBJ2-2; 11 bases map to TRBD2. V lost 7 bases to trimming and J lost 6 bases; unmatched junction nucleotides: 7. CDR3 length equals 15 residues. The V gene's germline CDR1 is SGHVS and CDR2 FNYEAQ. CDR3 region: CASIAGGVPAGELFF. DNA for the CDR3: TGTGCCAGCATAGCGGGGGGGGTTCCGGCCGGGGAGCTGTTTTTT.

The V call is TRBV30, the J call TRBJ2-2; 12 bases map to TRBD2. Per germline, CDR1 GTSNPN and CDR2 SVGIG (reference sequence). Unmatched junction bases numbered 13, after V lost 0 bases and J lost 2 bases. The length of the CDR3 is 20 residues. The CDR3 here is CAWSVRYSTSGGVNTGELFF. The DNA of the CDR3 is TGTGCCTGGAGTGTACGCTATTCGACTAGCGGGGGCGTTAACACCGGGGAGCTGTTTTTT.